The 28 T cell receptor beta chains listed next were all sequenced from one sample in a study of blood T cell repertoires in COVID-19. Sequenced by immunoSEQ multiplex PCR; TCRdb stores in-frame clones only, minus some. Of more than 250,000 clones listed, about nine tenths are singletons. The sample consisted of peripheral blood. Receptors were obtained from a man aged 45-65 years with active or convalescent COVID-19.

V is TRBV7-8 and J is TRBJ1-4; D may be TRBD1 (6 bases). Germline V CDR1 and CDR2: SGHVS, FQNEAQ. V was trimmed by 5 bases and J by 8 bases, leaving 18 bases between them. The CDR3 is 15 amino acids. For the CDR3, the DNA is TGTGCCAGCAGCGACTCACGGACAGTGAAGGAAAAACTGTTTTTT. Encoded protein: CASSDSRTVKEKLFF.

The chain recombines TRBV6-4 with TRBJ2-5; 8 bases are shared with TRBD2. V dropped 7 bases and J dropped 5; count of bases not matched to a gene: 9. The CDR3 has 14 residues. Germline CDR1 reads MRHNA; CDR2 reads SNTAGT. The CDR3 coding sequence is TGTGCCAGCACCGGACTAGCAGGCTGGGAGACCCAGTACTTC. Protein: CASTGLAGWETQYF.

The rearrangement uses TRBV4-2 and TRBJ2-6; D gene unclear. V lost 0 bases to trimming and J lost 0 bases, with 6 bases between them. CDR3 length equals 16 residues. The germline gives CDR1 LGHNA, CDR2 YNFKEQ. CDR3: CASSQDRGSGANVLTF. CDR3 sequence (DNA): TGTGCCAGCAGCCAAGATCGAGGCTCTGGGGCCAACGTCCTGACTTTC.

The rearrangement uses TRBV11-3 and TRBJ2-3; 9 bases are a match to TRBD2. This CDR3 has 14 amino acids. V lost 5 bases and J lost 6; bases outside the gene matches: 6. Germline CDR1 is SGHNT and CDR2 is YENEEA. The CDR3 spells CASSLLAGGDTQYF. The CDR3 DNA follows: TGTGCCAGCAGCCTTCTGGCGGGGGGGGATACGCAGTATTTT.

V and J are TRBV2 and TRBJ2-7, with TRBD1 matching 10 bases. Germline CDR1 and CDR2: SNHLY and FYNNEI. The V and J ends lost 6 bases and 8 bases, in that order; junction bases with no gene match: 7. The CDR3 is made up of 13 amino acids. CDR3 loop: CASRDRDRGKQYF. DNA of the CDR3: TGTGCCAGCAGGGACCGGGACAGGGGCAAGCAGTACTTC. Complete variable domain (other parts from reference TRBV2 and TRBJ2-7): EPEVTQTPSHQVTQMGQEVILRCVPISNHLYFYWYRQILGQKVEFLVSFYNNEISEKSEIFDDQFSVERPDGSNFTLKIRSTKLEDSAMYFCASRDRDRGKQYFGPGTRLTVT.

The chain recombines TRBV10-3 with TRBJ1-4; D is unresolved. V was trimmed by 4 bases and J by 2 bases, leaving 11 bases between them. The CDR3 covers 15 residues. The germline V gene has CDR1 ENHRY and CDR2 SYGVKD. CDR3 DNA sequence: TGTGCCATCAGTGGCTCGGGTTCGACTAATGAAAAACTGTTTTTT. Residues: CAISGSGSTNEKLFF.

The chain joins TRBV11-2 to TRBJ2-3, with TRBD2 matching 11 bases. The germline V gene has CDR1 SGHAT and CDR2 FQNNGV. The CDR3 extends over 16 amino acids. V was pared by 4 bases and J by 0 bases, with 3 bases of the junction left unmatched. The DNA of the CDR3 is TGTGCCAGCAGCTCACGGACTAGCGGGAGCACAGATACGCAGTATTTT. Its translation is CASSSRTSGSTDTQYF.

The V gene is TRBV30, the J gene TRBJ2-2; 8 bases agree with TRBD1. Trimming removed 5 bases from V and 4 bases from J; junction bases left unmatched: 6. CDR1 and CDR2 (germline): GTSNPN, SVGIG (reference sequence). There are 14 residues in the CDR3. In DNA form, the CDR3 reads TGTGCCTGGGCAGGGGGCGCCGGCACCGGGGAGCTGTTTTTT. This gives the protein CAWAGGAGTGELFF.

Comment on this clone: The sample carries other DNA sequences with the same CDR3. This chain uses TRBV5-1 with TRBJ1-4, with D perhaps TRBD1 (5 bases). The CDR3 loop spans 15 amino acids. V was cut by 2 bases and J by 0 bases, with 8 bases left in between. Per the germline V gene, CDR1 is SGHRS and CDR2 is YFSETQ. The CDR3 loop reads CASSFDRATNEKLFF. In nucleotides, the CDR3 is TGCGCCAGCAGCTTCGACAGAGCAACTAATGAAAAACTGTTTTTT.

J is TRBJ2-7 and V is TRBV28, with 10 bases aligning to TRBD1. CDR3 length equals 15 residues. J gave up 2 bases and V 5 bases, and 6 bases lay outside the gene matches. Germline-derived CDR1 and CDR2 are MDHEN and SYDVKM. The CDR3 protein is CASSDTGTGAYEQYF. CDR3 bases: TGTGCCAGCAGTGATACCGGGACAGGGGCCTACGAGCAGTACTTC.

J is TRBJ2-5 and V is TRBV29-1; D may be TRBD1 (6 bases). The CDR3 runs 12 residues. V gave up 7 bases and J gave up 5 bases, with 14 bases separating them. The V gene's germline CDR1 is SQVTM and CDR2 ANQGSEA. The CDR3 is CSGMGAGETQYF. The CDR3 DNA follows: TGCAGCGGGATGGGGGCGGGCGAGACCCAGTACTTC. The complete variable domain, with remaining parts taken from reference TRBV29-1 and TRBJ2-5, reads SAVISQKPSRDICQRGTSLTIQCQVDSQVTMMFWYRQQPGQSLTLIATANQGSEATYESGFVIDKFPISRPNLTFSTLTVSNMSPEDSSIYLCSGMGAGETQYFGPGTRLLVL.

As DNA, the CDR3 is TGTGCCAGCAGTGCCACCGTGGGGACACGATCCTTCTCCTACGAGCAGTACTTC. Translation gives CASSATVGTRSFSYEQYF. The rearrangement uses TRBV25-1 and TRBJ2-7; a weak D match, TRBD1 (6 bases). The CDR3 spans 18 residues. CDR1 and CDR2 from the germline V gene are MGHDK and SYGVNS. The germline V and J ends were trimmed by 4 bases and 0 bases, with 22 bases remaining between them.

The genes are TRBV15 and TRBJ2-5, with 7 bases identical to TRBD2. From germline, CDR1 is LNHNV and CDR2 YYDKDF (reference sequence). This CDR3 is built from 16 residues. The J segment lost 2 bases and the V segment lost 1 base, leaving 7 bases of the junction unmatched. The CDR3 protein is CATSRAGAGPQETQYF. The CDR3 bases are TGTGCCACCAGCAGAGCAGGAGCGGGGCCGCAAGAGACCCAGTACTTC. Filled out from reference TRBV15 and TRBJ2-5, the complete variable domain reads DAMVIQNPRYQVTQFGKPVTLSCSQTLNHNVMYWYQQKSSQAPKLLFHYYDKDFNNEADTPDNFQSRRPNTSFCFLDIRSPGLGDTAMYLCATSRAGAGPQETQYFGPGTRLLVL.

CDR3 DNA sequence: TGTGCCAGCAGTTACGCGGCAGGGGGCAAAGGGCAGTACTTC. Encoded protein: CASSYAAGGKGQYF. The chain carries TRBV6-2 or TRBV6-3 and TRBJ2-7; TRBD1 matches at 8 bases. The CDR3 totals 14 residues. The germline V gene has CDR1 MNHEY and CDR2 SVGEGT. V lost 2 bases to trimming and J lost 9 bases; unmatched junction nucleotides: 9.

The V and J genes are TRBV5-1 and TRBJ2-2, with D hard to call. CDR3 length: 13 amino acids. Per germline, CDR1 SGHRS and CDR2 YFSETQ. Trimming pared 0 bases from V and 6 bases from J, leaving 6 bases between. The CDR3 spells CASSLVDSGELFF. CDR3 sequence (DNA): TGCGCCAGCAGCTTGGTAGATTCCGGGGAGCTGTTTTTT.

This chain uses TRBV4-3 with TRBJ1-5; D possibly corresponds to TRBD1 (5 bases). This CDR3 region has 14 residues. Trimming took 0 bases from V and 8 from J, leaving 11 bases between them. From germline, CDR1 is LGHNA and CDR2 YSLEER. Here the CDR3 reads CASSQDPGWEPQHF. In DNA, the CDR3 is TGCGCCAGCAGCCAAGATCCAGGGTGGGAGCCCCAGCATTTT.

The genes are TRBV6-5 and TRBJ1-2, with D perhaps TRBD1 (5 bases). V was clipped by 4 bases and J by 4 bases, with 10 bases between them. From germline, CDR1 is MNHEY and CDR2 SVGAGI. The CDR3 has 13 residues. The CDR3 sequence: CASSFGGFYGYTF. DNA of the CDR3: TGTGCCAGCAGTTTCGGGGGGTTCTATGGCTACACCTTC.

This clone was recorded a few times. The rearrangement uses TRBV11-2 and TRBJ1-4, with a weak D call TRBD1 (5 bases). The germline CDR1 and CDR2 sequences are SGHAT and FQNNGV. The CDR3 has 13 residues. Trimming took off 4 bases at V and 8 bases at J, with 11 bases between the two ends. The CDR3 DNA sequence: TGTGCCAGCAGCTCAGCCTACAGGGAAAAACTGTTTTTT. It translates to CASSSAYREKLFF.

The chain employs TRBV9 and TRBJ2-2; TRBD2 matches 15 bases. The CDR3 is made up of 19 amino acids. Germline values: CDR1 SGDLS, CDR2 YYNGEE. The V gene end was trimmed by 4 bases and the J gene end by 0 bases; junction bases not matched to a gene: 7. CDR3 DNA sequence: TGTGCCAGCAGCAATACCGGGACTAGCGGGGGGACGAACACCGGGGAGCTGTTTTTT. Encoded protein: CASSNTGTSGGTNTGELFF.

The gene calls are TRBV4-1 and TRBJ2-5, with a possible D match to TRBD2 (6 bases). This CDR3 comprises 14 residues. Germline CDR1 is MGHRA and CDR2 is YSYEKL. With 1 base removed from V and 9 bases from J, the gap between germline ends came to 15 bases. The CDR3 sequence is CASSQVPLGGAQYF. CDR3 sequence (DNA): TGCGCCAGCAGCCAAGTCCCCCTAGGAGGGGCCCAGTACTTC.

This clone was seen a single time. The J gene is TRBJ1-2, the V gene TRBV19; D remains ambiguous. Germline V lookup: CDR1 LNHDA, CDR2 SQIVND (reference sequence). Trimming pared 3 bases from V and 3 bases from J, leaving 14 bases between. The CDR3 sequence is 15 residues long. CDR3 protein: CASSIDRGSDYGYTF. For the CDR3, the DNA is TGTGCCAGTAGTATCGACCGGGGATCAGACTATGGCTACACCTTC.

The chain recombines TRBV6-6 with TRBJ1-1, with D hard to call. Looked up from germline, CDR1 is MNHNY and CDR2 is SVGAGI (reference sequence). Trimming left V 4 bases short and J 0 bases short, with 9 bases between. CDR3 length: 14 amino acids. CDR3 sequence: CASSSHSMNTEAFF. DNA for the CDR3: TGTGCCAGCAGTTCACATTCAATGAACACTGAAGCTTTCTTT.

This clone was recorded once. The chain employs TRBV7-2 and TRBJ2-7; 8 bases are a match to TRBD1. CDR3 length: 15 residues. Germline V lookup: CDR1 SGHTA, CDR2 FQGNSA. Trimming cost V 5 bases and J 3 bases; bases outside gene matches: 9. The CDR3 region is CASSLAGQVVYEQYF. The DNA for the CDR3 is TGTGCCAGCAGCCTCGCGGGACAGGTAGTCTACGAGCAGTACTTC.

This clone was counted between two and nine times. This rearrangement joins TRBV11-2 to TRBJ2-7, with 10 bases lining up with TRBD2. The CDR3 has 16 amino acids. V shed 10 bases and J 1 base; nucleotides not matched to a gene: 13. Germline loops: CDR1 SGHAT, CDR2 FQNNGV. The CDR3, as DNA: TGTGCCACCGCGACTAGCGGGCGAAGAAGTTCCTACGAGCAGTACTTC. It yields the protein CATATSGRRSSYEQYF.

This clone was seen just once. The chain joins TRBV5-4 to TRBJ1-3, with 7 bases lining up with TRBD1. The germline gives CDR1 SGHNT, CDR2 YYREEE (reference sequence). V dropped 4 bases and J dropped 2; count of bases not matched to a gene: 0. The CDR3 sequence is 13 residues long. CDR3 protein: CASSTGAGNTIYF. The CDR3 DNA reads TGTGCCAGCAGCACAGGGGCTGGAAACACCATATATTTT.

This chain uses TRBV9 with TRBJ1-6; no firm D call. Germline-derived CDR1 and CDR2 are SGDLS and YYNGEE. The CDR3 totals 15 residues. Trimming left V 0 bases short and J 8 bases short, with 12 bases between. CDR3 region: CASSVVGAKDSPLHF. CDR3 DNA sequence: TGTGCCAGCAGCGTAGTGGGAGCCAAGGATTCACCCCTCCACTTT. Full variable domain (remainder filled in from reference TRBV9 and TRBJ1-6): DSGVTQTPKHLITATGQRVTLRCSPRSGDLSVYWYQQSLDQGLQFLIQYYNGEERAKGNILERFSAQQFPDLHSELNLSSLELGDSALYFCASSVVGAKDSPLHFGNGTRLTVT.

The J gene is TRBJ2-1, the V gene TRBV9; 9 positions match TRBD2. The CDR3 length is 15 residues. CDR1 and CDR2 (germline): SGDLS, YYNGEE. Unmatched junction bases numbered 10, after V lost 4 bases and J lost 8 bases. Here the CDR3 reads CASSPRGGGGDEQFF. As DNA, the CDR3 is TGTGCCAGCAGCCCGCGGGGCGGGGGGGGCGATGAGCAGTTCTTC.

This chain connects TRBV5-1 to TRBJ2-7; D gene uncertain. V was cut by 4 bases and J by 0 bases, with 11 bases left in between. The CDR3 loop spans 14 amino acids. The germline V gene has CDR1 SGHRS and CDR2 YFSETQ. This CDR3 is CASSPRGYSYEQYF. Written as DNA, the CDR3 is TGCGCCAGCAGCCCTCGCGGCTACTCCTACGAGCAGTACTTC.